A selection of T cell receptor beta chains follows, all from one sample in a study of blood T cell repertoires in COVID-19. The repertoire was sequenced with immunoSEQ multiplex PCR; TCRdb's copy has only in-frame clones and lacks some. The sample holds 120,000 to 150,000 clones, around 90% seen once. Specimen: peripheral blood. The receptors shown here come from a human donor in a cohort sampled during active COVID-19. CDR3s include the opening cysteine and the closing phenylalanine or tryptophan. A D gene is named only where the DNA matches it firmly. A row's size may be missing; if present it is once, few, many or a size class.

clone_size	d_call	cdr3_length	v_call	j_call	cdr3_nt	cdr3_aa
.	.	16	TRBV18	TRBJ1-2	TGTGCCAGCTCACGCGAAACACCTAGACAGGCCTATGGCTACACCTTC	CASSRETPRQAYGYTF
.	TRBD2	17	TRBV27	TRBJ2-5	TGTGCCAGCAGTTCCCAGGGACTAGCGGGGGAGGGGGAGACCCAGTACTTC	CASSSQGLAGEGETQYF
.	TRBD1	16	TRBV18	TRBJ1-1	TGTGCCAGCTCACCATTTCGACAGGGGGCGAACACTGAAGCTTTCTTT	CASSPFRQGANTEAFF
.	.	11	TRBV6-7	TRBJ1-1	TGTGCCAGCACACAGGGCTGTGAAGCTTTCTTT	CASTQGCEAFF
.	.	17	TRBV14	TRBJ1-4	TGTGCCAGCAGCCAAGAAAACTCTGGCAGGGTCGGGGAAAAACTGTTTTTT	CASSQENSGRVGEKLFF
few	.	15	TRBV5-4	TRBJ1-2	TGTGCCAGCAGCTTGGTGGCCCCAGGGTCGGATGGCTACACCTTC	CASSLVAPGSDGYTF
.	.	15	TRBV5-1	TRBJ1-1	TGCGCCAGCAGCTTGGGGGTCAGGGTGAACACTGAAGCTTTCTTT	CASSLGVRVNTEAFF
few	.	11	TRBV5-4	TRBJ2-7	TGTGCCAGCAGCCTGGGAGGCGAGCAGTACTTC	CASSLGGEQYF
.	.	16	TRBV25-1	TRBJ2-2	TGTGCCAGCAGTGAATTTGAGACTCTGAACACCGGGGAGCTGTTTTTT	CASSEFETLNTGELFF
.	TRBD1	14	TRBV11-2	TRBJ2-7	TGTGCCAGCAGCGAGACAGGGGGCTCCTACGAGCAGTACTTC	CASSETGGSYEQYF
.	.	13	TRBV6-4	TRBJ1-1	TGTGCCAGCAGTCGAACAACCGACACTGAAGCTTTCTTT	CASSRTTDTEAFF
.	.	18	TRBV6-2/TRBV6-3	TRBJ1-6	TGTGCCAGCAGTTACACGGCAGGCCCAAGCTCCTATAATTCACCCCTCCACTTT	CASSYTAGPSSYNSPLHF
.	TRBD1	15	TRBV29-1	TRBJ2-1	TGCAGCGGTGAAAACACAGGGGATCTCCTTGATGAGCAGTTCTTC	CSGENTGDLLDEQFF
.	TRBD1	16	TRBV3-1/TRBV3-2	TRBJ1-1	TGTGCCAGCAGCCAAGTTGACAGGGGGATGAACACTGAAGCTTTCTTT	CASSQVDRGMNTEAFF
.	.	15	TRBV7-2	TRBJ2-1	TGTGCCAGCAGCTCCTTAATCGGGGCCTACAATGAGCAGTTCTTC	CASSSLIGAYNEQFF
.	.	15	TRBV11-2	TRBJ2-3	TGTGCCAGCAGCTTAGACAGGGGGGCCACAGATACGCAGTATTTT	CASSLDRGATDTQYF
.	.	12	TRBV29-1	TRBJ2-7	TGCAGCGTGAACCGGGATTCCTACGAGCAGTACTTC	CSVNRDSYEQYF
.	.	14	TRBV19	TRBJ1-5	TGTGCCAGTAGCCTTCGGGGGAACAATCAGCCCCAGCATTTT	CASSLRGNNQPQHF
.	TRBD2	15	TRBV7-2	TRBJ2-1	TGTGCCAGCAGCTCGAGACTAGCGGGGGACAATGAGCAGTTCTTC	CASSSRLAGDNEQFF
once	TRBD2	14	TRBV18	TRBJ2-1	TGTGCCAGCTCACCCAGCGGGGGGAGGAATGAGCAGTTCTTC	CASSPSGGRNEQFF
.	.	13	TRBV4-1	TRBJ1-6	TGCGCCAGCAGCCAAGTCCAGGCTCTGCCCCTCCACTTT	CASSQVQALPLHF
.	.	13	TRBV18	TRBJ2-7	TGTGCCAGCTCACCATTTACGAGCTACGAGCAGTACTTC	CASSPFTSYEQYF
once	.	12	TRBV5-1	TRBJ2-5	TGCGCCAGCAGCTTGGACAGGGAGACCCAGTACTTC	CASSLDRETQYF
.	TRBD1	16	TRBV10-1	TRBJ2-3	TGCGCCAGCAGTGATCAGAGACAGGGTGGCACAGATACGCAGTATTTT	CASSDQRQGGTDTQYF
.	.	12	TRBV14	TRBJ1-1	TGTGCCAGCCGACGGGGGGCCGCTGAAGCTTTCTTT	CASRRGAAEAFF
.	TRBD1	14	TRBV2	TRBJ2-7	TGTGCCAGCAGTACGGACAGGGAATTCGACGAGCAGTACTTC	CASSTDREFDEQYF
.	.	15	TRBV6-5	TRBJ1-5	TGTGCCAGCAGTTACTCTCCCGCGGCCAATCAGCCCCAGCATTTT	CASSYSPAANQPQHF
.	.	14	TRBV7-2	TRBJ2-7	TGTGCCAGCAGCCCCCGGTCAGGTCGATACGAGCAGTACTTC	CASSPRSGRYEQYF
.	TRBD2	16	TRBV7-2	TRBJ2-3	TGTGCCAGCAGCTTTACTAGCGGGGGGGCAAGAGATACGCAGTATTTT	CASSFTSGGARDTQYF
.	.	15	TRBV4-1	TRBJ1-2	TGCGCCAGCAGCCAAGACCCCCGGGGAAACTATGGCTACACCTTC	CASSQDPRGNYGYTF
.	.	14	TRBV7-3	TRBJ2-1	TGTGCCAGCAGCTTAAGGGGGGTCGGCAATGAGCAGTTCTTC	CASSLRGVGNEQFF
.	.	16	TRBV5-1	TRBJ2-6	TGCGCCAGCAGCTTGGCCGCGGGCTCTGGGGCCAACGTCCTGACTTTC	CASSLAAGSGANVLTF
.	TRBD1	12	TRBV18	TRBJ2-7	TGTGCCAGCTCATTACAGGGGGACGAGCAGTACTTC	CASSLQGDEQYF
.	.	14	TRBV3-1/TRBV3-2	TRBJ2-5	TGTGCCAGCAGGCGTAAGGACAGACAAGAGACCCAGTACTTC	CASRRKDRQETQYF
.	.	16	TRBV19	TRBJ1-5	TGTGCCAGTAGTATCCAAGACAGGCCACGCGATCAGCCCCAGCATTTT	CASSIQDRPRDQPQHF
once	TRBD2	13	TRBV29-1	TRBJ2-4	TGCAGCGTTAAGGGAATAGCGGGGTCTGTTCAGTACTTC	CSVKGIAGSVQYF
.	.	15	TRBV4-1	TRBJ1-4	TGCGCCAGCAGCCGGGTGGGGCCCACTAATGAAAAACTGTTTTTT	CASSRVGPTNEKLFF
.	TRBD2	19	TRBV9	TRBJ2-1	TGTGCCAGCAGCGTAGCTTTAGCGGGGTTCTTCAATGGGGACAATGAGCAGTTCTTC	CASSVALAGFFNGDNEQFF
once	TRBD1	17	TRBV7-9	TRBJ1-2	TGTGCCAGCAGCTTAGCATTGGGGGGACAGGGGTATCGTGGCTACACCTTC	CASSLALGGQGYRGYTF
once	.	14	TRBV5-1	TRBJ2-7	TGCGCCAGCAGCTTGGAATACAGGGCGGACGAGCAGTACTTC	CASSLEYRADEQYF
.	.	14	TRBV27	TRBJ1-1	TGTGCCAGCAGTTTACAGGGAGGGAACACTGAAGCTTTCTTT	CASSLQGGNTEAFF
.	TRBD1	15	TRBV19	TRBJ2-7	TGTGCCAGTAGTATTGCGACAGGGGAAGGTTACGAGCAGTACTTC	CASSIATGEGYEQYF
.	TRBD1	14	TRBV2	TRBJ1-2	TGTGCCAGCACCAGAGACAGGGACATCTATGGCTACACCTTC	CASTRDRDIYGYTF
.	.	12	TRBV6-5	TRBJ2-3	TGTGCCAGCAGACAGACACCGGATACGCAGTATTTT	CASRQTPDTQYF
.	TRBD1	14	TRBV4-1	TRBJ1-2	TGCGCCAGCAGCCCGTGGACAGGGACCTATGGCTACACCTTC	CASSPWTGTYGYTF
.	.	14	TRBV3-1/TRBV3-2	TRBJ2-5	TGTGCCAGCAGCCTTGGACTGTCCATTGGGACCCAGTACTTC	CASSLGLSIGTQYF
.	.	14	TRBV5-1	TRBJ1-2	TGCGCCAGCAGTGTGGATGGAGGGGACTATGGCTACACCTTC	CASSVDGGDYGYTF
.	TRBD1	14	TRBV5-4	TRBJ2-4	TGTGCCAGCAGCGCGGGACAGGGAGAAGGCATTCAGTACTTC	CASSAGQGEGIQYF
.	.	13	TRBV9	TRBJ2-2	TGTGCCAGCAGCGTAGGTTCAGCCGGGGAGCTGTTTTTT	CASSVGSAGELFF
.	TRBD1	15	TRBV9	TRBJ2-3	TGTGCCAGCAGCGTAGAACAGGGGGGCACAGATACGCAGTATTTT	CASSVEQGGTDTQYF
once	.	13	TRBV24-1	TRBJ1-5	TGTGCCACCAGGGGCACAGGGAATCAGCCCCAGCATTTT	CATRGTGNQPQHF
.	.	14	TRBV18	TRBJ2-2	TGTGCCAGCTCAAGCAAACCGAACACCGGGGAGCTGTTTTTT	CASSSKPNTGELFF
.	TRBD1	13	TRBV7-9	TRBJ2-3	TGTGCCAGCAGCCGTGAGACAGGGGGCATGCAGTATTTT	CASSRETGGMQYF
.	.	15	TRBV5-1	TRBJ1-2	TGCGCCAGCAGCTTACAGGGTCGAGCTAACTATGGCTACACCTTC	CASSLQGRANYGYTF
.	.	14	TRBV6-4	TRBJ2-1	TGTGCCAGCAGTGTAGGCATGGAGAAGAATGAGCAGTTCTTC	CASSVGMEKNEQFF
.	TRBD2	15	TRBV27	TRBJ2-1	TGTGCCAGCAGTTTACGAGCGGGGGAACTACAGGTGCAGTTCTTC	CASSLRAGELQVQFF
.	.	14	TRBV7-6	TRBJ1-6	TGTGCCAGCAGCTTAGCTCAGGGCAATTCACCCCTCCACTTT	CASSLAQGNSPLHF
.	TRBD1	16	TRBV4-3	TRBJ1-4	TGCGCCAGCAGCCAAGTCTGGGACAGGGGGCGGGAAAAACTGTTTTTT	CASSQVWDRGREKLFF
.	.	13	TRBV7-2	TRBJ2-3	TGTGCCAGCAGCTTATTAAGCACAGATACGCAGTATTTT	CASSLLSTDTQYF
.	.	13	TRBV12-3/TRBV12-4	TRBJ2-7	TGTGCCAGCAGTCGCCGGAGGGGCTACGAGCAGTACTTC	CASSRRRGYEQYF